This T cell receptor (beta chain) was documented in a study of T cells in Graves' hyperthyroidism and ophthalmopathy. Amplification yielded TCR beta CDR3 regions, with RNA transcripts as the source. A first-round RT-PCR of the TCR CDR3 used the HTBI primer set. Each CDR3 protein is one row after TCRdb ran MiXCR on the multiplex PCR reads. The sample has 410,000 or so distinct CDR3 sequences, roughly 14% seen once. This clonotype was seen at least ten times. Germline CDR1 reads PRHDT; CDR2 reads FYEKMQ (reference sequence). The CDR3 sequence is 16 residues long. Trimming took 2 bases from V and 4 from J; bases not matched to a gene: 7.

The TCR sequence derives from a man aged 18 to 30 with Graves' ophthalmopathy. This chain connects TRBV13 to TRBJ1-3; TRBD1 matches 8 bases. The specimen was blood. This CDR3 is CASSLYRGSSGNTIYF. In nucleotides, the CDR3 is TGTGCCAGCAGCTTATACAGGGGGTCTTCCGGAAACACCATATATTTT.